This record concerns one TCR beta chain sequence. Its specificity is not known. The PCR used 60 Vbeta and 13 Jbeta primers. In the authors' methods: Roughly 80 million unique TCR beta chains, roughly 11 million shared, were counted in a later analysis. The repertoire was sequenced with immunoSEQ multiplex PCR; TCRdb's copy has only in-frame clones and lacks some. Clone size and V and J calls were adopted from that table, with D and trimming inferred from the DNA. The sample includes 120,000 to 150,000 clones, around three quarters of them seen just once. This entry is derived from a study of cytomegalovirus exposure and HLA in healthy donors. Whole-study results and caveats: Within the data, a cluster of highly shared sequence variants was likely a sequencing artifact.

CDR1 GTSNPN and CDR2 SVGIG come from the germline V gene (reference sequence). V lost 5 bases, J lost 4 bases, and 12 bases lay in between. The CDR3 has 13 amino acids. The chain employs TRBV30 and TRBJ1-5; the D gene is possibly TRBD1 (5 bases). The sequenced sample was PBMCs. This sequence originates from a man between 18 and 35 years old in good health and CMV-seronegative. DNA of the CDR3: TGTGCCTGGGGCAACAGGAGAAATCAGCCCCAGCATTTT. It is translated as CAWGNRRNQPQHF.